The present T cell receptor beta chain was sequenced within a study of neoadjuvant anti-PD-1 for oral cavity cancer. The CDR3 is made up of 14 amino acids. Germline V gives CDR1 SGHRS, CDR2 YFSETQ. V lost 0 bases, J lost 6 bases, and 13 bases lay in between. Sequencing was performed with immunoSEQ multiplex PCR; in TCRdb, only in-frame clones are kept and a portion is missing. The sample contains fewer than 90,000 clones, approximately 80% of which appear only once. Specimen: PBMCs, collected before nivolumab (anti-PD-1) treatment. The clonotype was recovered from a person between 40 and 85 years old with oral cavity squamous cell carcinoma. The gene calls are TRBV5-1 and TRBJ2-7; D is uncertain. Here the CDR3 reads CASSLGRSFVEQYF. CDR3 nucleotide sequence: TGCGCCAGCAGCTTGGGCCGATCCTTCGTCGAGCAGTACTTC.